These 10 T cell receptor beta chains came from one sample sequenced in a study of follicular helper T cells after annual influenza vaccination. Generated by immunoSEQ multiplex PCR, the TCRdb table keeps only in-frame clones and is missing some. The sample records 1,000 or so clones, approximately 90% being singletons. Time point noted: 2014-2015 season, 7 days after vaccination. The specimen was CXCR5+ CD38+ circulating T follicular helper cells from blood, collected 7 days after influenza vaccination. Subset here: circulating Tfh, non-naive CD4+CXCR5+PD-1+ (ICOS+CD38+ or ICOS-CD38-). Receptors were obtained from an adult who received the influenza vaccine.

The V call is TRBV10-3, the J call TRBJ2-6; 9 nucleotides match TRBD1. CDR1 is ENHRY, CDR2 SYGVKD, per germline. Unmatched junction bases numbered 6, after V lost 6 bases and J lost 0 bases. This CDR3 has 17 residues. In nucleotides, the CDR3 is TGTGCCATCAGCTCGACAGGGGGAATCTCTGGGGCCAACGTCCTGACTTTC. Translating gives CAISSTGGISGANVLTF.

This clone was detected once. The chain combines TRBV30 with TRBJ2-1; D call uncertain. Germline CDR1 and CDR2: GTSNPN and SVGIG (reference sequence). This CDR3 has 16 residues. V gave up 0 bases and J gave up 5 bases, with 17 bases separating them. In DNA, the CDR3 is TGTGCCTGGAGTGTATACGAGGCTTTTAACGACAATGAGCAGTTCTTC. Its protein is CAWSVYEAFNDNEQFF.

The V gene is TRBV6-6, the J gene TRBJ2-2, with a tentative D call TRBD2 (6 bases). Trimming stripped 6 bases from V and 1 base from J, with 6 bases between. The CDR3 is 13 residues long. From germline, CDR1 is MNHNY and CDR2 SVGAGI (reference sequence). CDR3 amino acids: CASRGGNTGELFF. CDR3 bases: TGTGCCAGCAGGGGAGGGAACACCGGGGAGCTGTTTTTT.

This clone occurred a few times. The genes are TRBV5-6 and TRBJ1-3; D is ambiguous. Per the germline V gene, CDR1 is SGHDT and CDR2 is YYEEEE. The CDR3 loop spans 13 amino acids. Trimming pared 5 bases from V and 1 base from J, leaving 7 bases between. CDR3 nucleotide sequence: TGTGCCAGCAGGCTAAATTCTGGAAACACCATATATTTT. Its translation: CASRLNSGNTIYF.

V usage is TRBV10-2 and J usage is TRBJ1-5; D is unresolved. This CDR3 contains 13 residues. V lost 7 bases, J lost 1 base, and 8 bases lay in between. Per germline, CDR1 WSHSY and CDR2 SAAADI. CDR3 coding DNA: TGCGCCAGCACAGAACACAGCAATCAGCCCCAGCATTTT. Residues: CASTEHSNQPQHF.

V and J are TRBV12-2 and TRBJ1-2. TRBV12-2 is noted as a pseudogene. This CDR3 contains 11 residues. CDR3 sequence: CASRLSGGYTF. CDR3 sequence (DNA): TGTGCAAGTCGTTTGTCGGGTGGCTACACCTTC.

This chain links TRBV6-1 with TRBJ1-2; no clear D gene. From germline, CDR1 is MNHNS and CDR2 SASEGT. The CDR3 is 13 amino acids. The ends were cut back, 10 bases at V and 2 bases at J, with 14 bases in the middle. CDR3 coding DNA: TGTGCCACCACTGGCGGAGTCAACTATGGCTACACCTTC. Its translation: CATTGGVNYGYTF.

The chain couples TRBV7-9 to TRBJ1-5, with 9 bases fitting TRBD1. CDR1 is SEHNR and CDR2 is FQNEAQ in the germline V gene (reference sequence). V trimming: 1 base; J trimming: 9 bases; junction bases outside the gene matches: 7. This CDR3 region has 15 residues. The CDR3 sequence is CASSLDGQGSGPQHF. CDR3 nucleotides: TGTGCCAGCAGCTTAGATGGACAGGGGAGCGGGCCCCAGCATTTT.

The rearrangement links TRBV11-2 to TRBJ2-3; 9 bases agree with TRBD2. CDR1 SGHAT and CDR2 FQNNGV come from the germline V gene. Trimming cost V 5 bases and J 6 bases; bases outside gene matches: 15. The CDR3 has 17 amino acids. The DNA for the CDR3 is TGTGCCAGCAGCCCTCCTACCGGGACTAGCTCATACGATACGCAGTATTTT. This encodes CASSPPTGTSSYDTQYF.

V and J are TRBV7-9 and TRBJ2-3; no clear D gene. With 1 base removed from V and 2 bases from J, the gap between germline ends came to 10 bases. From germline, CDR1 is SEHNR and CDR2 FQNEAQ (reference sequence). The CDR3 is 15 amino acids. The CDR3 DNA reads as TGTGCCAGCAGCTTAGACTCCGCCGCCACAGATACGCAGTATTTT. This gives the protein CASSLDSAATDTQYF.